This T cell receptor beta chain is from a study of T cell responses to AZD1222 COVID-19 vaccine. Here immunoSEQ multiplex PCR was the method, and the copy in TCRdb shows in-frame clones only, minus some. The table lists about 120,000 clones, around 85% of them singletons, with 2% to 2.5% in the top ten. Germline V gene data show CDR1 as LNHDA and CDR2 as SQIVND (reference sequence). The CDR3 covers 17 residues. V lost 4 bases and J 1 base, leaving 19 bases between the germline ends. The receptor was isolated from an adult in good health. Material: peripheral blood, obtained on day 0 of AZD1222 vaccination. This rearrangement joins TRBV19 to TRBJ1-1, with a tentative D call TRBD1 (6 bases). The CDR3 bases are TGTGCCAGTAGTACGCAAAGAAACAGGGCCGGGAACACTGAAGCTTTCTTT. Its translation is CASSTQRNRAGNTEAFF.